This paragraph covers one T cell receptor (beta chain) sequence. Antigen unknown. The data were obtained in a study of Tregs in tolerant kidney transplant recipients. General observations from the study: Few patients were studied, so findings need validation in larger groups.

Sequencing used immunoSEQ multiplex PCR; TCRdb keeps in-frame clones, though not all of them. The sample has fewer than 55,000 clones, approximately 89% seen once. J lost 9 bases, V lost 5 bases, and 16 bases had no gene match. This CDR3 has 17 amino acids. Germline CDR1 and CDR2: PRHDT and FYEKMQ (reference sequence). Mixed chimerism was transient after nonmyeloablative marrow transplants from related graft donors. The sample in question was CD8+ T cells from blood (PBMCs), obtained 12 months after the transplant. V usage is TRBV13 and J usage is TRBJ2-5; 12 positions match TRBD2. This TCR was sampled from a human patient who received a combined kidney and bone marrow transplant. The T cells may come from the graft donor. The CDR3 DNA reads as TGTGCCAGCAGCCCTCCGGGGCTAGCGGGGGGGCCTTTGGCCCAGTACTTC. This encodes CASSPPGLAGGPLAQYF.